One sample yielded the 11 T cell receptor beta chains listed below, sequenced in a study of T cell responses to AZD1222 COVID-19 vaccine. Profiling relied on immunoSEQ multiplex PCR, and the TCRdb table lists in-frame clones only, not all of them. This table has some 170,000 clones, roughly nine tenths appearing once. The input for sequencing was peripheral blood, taken on day 0 of AZD1222 vaccination. The receptors shown here come from an adult in good health.

This clone has more than one count but fewer than ten. The chain employs TRBV5-1 and TRBJ2-5, with TRBD1 matching over 9 bases. CDR3 length: 18 amino acids. Germline trimming cut 5 bases from V and 1 base from J; bases unmatched to any gene: 15. Germline CDR1 is SGHRS and CDR2 is YFSETQ. The CDR3 bases are TGCGCCAGCAGTCAGGACAGGGGTTGGTCAAGGGCCCAAGAGACCCAGTACTTC. Translating gives CASSQDRGWSRAQETQYF.

In this sample, this clone turned up once. The gene calls are TRBV7-2 and TRBJ1-4, with 10 bases matching TRBD1. V was clipped by 5 bases and J by 5 bases; unmatched bases: 8. The CDR3 totals 16 residues. Germline V gives CDR1 SGHTA, CDR2 FQGNSA. The CDR3 DNA follows: TGTGCCAGCAGCATACCCCCGGGACAGGGGAATGAAAAACTGTTTTTT. Translating gives CASSIPPGQGNEKLFF.

This clone has just one count. CDR3 in DNA: TGCGCCAGCAGCCCGTCAGGGGCCAACGTCCTGACTTTC. Translated: CASSPSGANVLTF. This chain joins TRBV5-1 and TRBJ2-6; D not resolved. CDR1 SGHRS and CDR2 YFSETQ come from the germline V gene. The V gene lost 4 bases and the J gene lost 4 bases, with 6 bases spanning the gap. The CDR3 consists of 13 residues. Based on the CDR3 plus reference TRBV5-1 and TRBJ2-6, the full variable domain is KAGVTQTPRYLIKTRGQQVTLSCSPISGHRSVSWYQQTPGQGLQFLFEYFSETQRNKGNFPGRFSGRQFSNSRSEMNVSTLELGDSALYLCASSPSGANVLTFGAGSRLTVL.

The genes are TRBV20-1 and TRBJ2-5; the D is unclear. V was pared by 0 bases and J by 7 bases, with 6 bases between. The CDR3 sequence is 11 residues long. CDR1 and CDR2 (germline): DFQATT, SNEGSKA (reference sequence). CDR3 region: CSARDQWTQYF. The DNA of the CDR3 is TGCAGTGCTAGAGATCAGTGGACCCAGTACTTC.

This rearrangement joins TRBV24-1 to TRBJ2-3; D may be TRBD2 (6 bases). The V end lost 9 bases, the J end lost 1 base, and 16 bases lay between the germline ends. CDR1 is KGHDR and CDR2 is SFDVKD in the germline V gene. The CDR3 contains 15 residues. The CDR3 loop is CATRPGRGRTDTQYF. The CDR3 nucleotides are TGTGCCACCCGCCCCGGGCGGGGACGCACAGATACGCAGTATTTT.

The chain uses TRBV7-3 and TRBJ2-7, with 7 bases identical to TRBD1. Trimming took 5 bases from V and 5 from J; bases not matched to a gene: 12. There are 15 residues in the CDR3. Per the germline V gene, CDR1 is SGHTA and CDR2 is FQGTGA. The DNA of the CDR3 is TGTGCCAGCAGCCCCTCGTTGACAGGGCTAAACGAGCAGTACTTC. It yields the protein CASSPSLTGLNEQYF.

There are a few counts of this clone. This chain uses TRBV9 with TRBJ1-1; perhaps TRBD1 as D (5 bases). Trimming stripped 3 bases from V and 8 bases from J, with 11 bases between. Per the germline V gene, CDR1 is SGDLS and CDR2 is YYNGEE. There are 12 residues in the CDR3. The CDR3 nucleotides are TGTGCCAGCAGCGGGGGGATTGGGGAAGCTTTCTTT. This translates into CASSGGIGEAFF.

The chain links TRBV6-6 to TRBJ1-6, with 8 nucleotides matching TRBD1. The V gene end was trimmed by 5 bases and the J gene end by 1 base; junction bases not matched to a gene: 7. CDR1 is MNHNY and CDR2 is SVGAGI in the germline V gene (reference sequence). There are 17 residues in the CDR3. CDR3: CASSPRGRGSYNSPLHF. The DNA of the CDR3 is TGTGCCAGCAGTCCCAGGGGGCGCGGGTCCTATAATTCACCCCTCCACTTT.

This clone was picked up a small number of times. The chain combines TRBV7-9 with TRBJ1-1; D gene unclear. CDR1 and CDR2 (germline): SEHNR, FQNEAQ (reference sequence). This CDR3 comprises 13 residues. V was clipped by 0 bases and J by 8 bases, with 10 bases between them. CDR3 sequence: CASSLAARKEAFF. CDR3 DNA sequence: TGTGCCAGCAGCTTAGCAGCCCGAAAGGAAGCTTTCTTT.

This chain joins TRBV19 and TRBJ1-1; D possibly corresponds to TRBD1 (5 bases). There are 15 residues in the CDR3. Germline CDR1 and CDR2: LNHDA and SQIVND (reference sequence). The V end lost 5 bases, the J end lost 0 bases, and 13 bases lay between the germline ends. The CDR3 is CASSVTGTLNTEAFF. As DNA, the CDR3 is TGTGCCAGTAGTGTTACAGGAACCTTGAACACTGAAGCTTTCTTT. The whole variable domain, remainder taken from reference TRBV19 and TRBJ1-1, is DGGITQSPKYLFRKEGQNVTLSCEQNLNHDAMYWYRQDPGQGLRLIYYSQIVNDFQKGDIAEGYSVSREKKESFPLTVTSAQKNPTAFYLCASSVTGTLNTEAFFGQGTRLTVV.

The gene calls are TRBV27 and TRBJ2-7, with D possibly being TRBD1 (6 bases). Germline CDR1 MNHEY, CDR2 SMNVEV (reference sequence). Deletions cut 4 bases from V and 2 bases from J, with 12 bases between. The CDR3 has 14 residues. For the CDR3, the DNA is TGTGCCAGCAGTTCCACAGGGATACCCTACGAGCAGTACGTC. It codes for CASSSTGIPYEQYV.